This paragraph covers one T cell receptor beta chain sequence. What it recognizes is unknown. V shed 4 bases, J shed 6 bases, and the junction held 4 bases outside the gene matches. CDR3 length: 13 residues. Germline-derived CDR1 and CDR2 are SEHNR and FQNEAQ (reference sequence). The data stem from a study of cytomegalovirus exposure and HLA in healthy donors. Whole-study results and caveats: Presence/absence analyses rested on an assumption that sequencing depth was roughly uniform across donors. Most of the CMV-associated TCR beta chains (in a later analysis) appeared to be HLA-restricted. Segments of the TCR beta V type were, in most cases, productive about 87% or about 30% of the time in an earlier analysis.

Primers: 60 Vbeta forward and 13 Jbeta reverse. Here immunoSEQ multiplex PCR was the method, and the copy in TCRdb shows in-frame clones only, minus some. The sample comprises approximately 71,000 clones, about two thirds of which are singletons, and 9.5% to 13% rests with the top ten. J is TRBJ2-7 and V is TRBV7-9; 9 bases map to TRBD2. This TCR came from a woman between 40 and 55 years old in good health and CMV-seropositive. Sequenced sample: PBMCs. The CDR3 DNA reads TGTGCCAGCAGCTCCAGCGGGGGGCGCGAGCAGTACTTC. As protein: CASSSSGGREQYF.